These T cell receptor beta chains were read from a single sample in a study of OX40 agonist ivuxolimab in advanced cancers. Only in-frame clones appear in the TCRdb table, and some are missing; sequencing was by immunoSEQ multiplex PCR. The data show roughly 98,000 clones, just under 85% seen once. The material was CD4+ or CD8+ T cells sorted from blood, obtained in a trial of the OX40 agonist ivuxolimab. The receptors were sampled from an adult with an advanced solid tumor such as melanoma, head and neck, liver or kidney cancer. Each CDR3 is given with its conserved first and last residue. A D gene is named only where the DNA matches it firmly. Not all rows give a size; the values are once, few, many and, for expanded clones, a class.

CASSYSLTGSYEQYF | TGTGCCAGCAGTTACTCGCTAACCGGCTCCTACGAGCAGTACTTC | NA | TRBV6-5 | once | TRBJ2-7
CASSSRVAGELFF | TGTGCCAGCAGTTCCAGGGTTGCCGGGGAGCTGTTTTTT | NA | TRBV27 | NA | TRBJ2-2
CASSPLNTEAFF | TGTGCCAGCTCACCACTAAACACTGAAGCTTTCTTT | NA | TRBV18 | NA | TRBJ1-1
CASSFRSAGAEQFF | TGTGCCAGCAGCTTTAGATCGGCGGGAGCTGAGCAGTTCTTC | TRBD2 | TRBV7-2 | NA | TRBJ2-1
CASSSALVGSRDTQYF | TGTGCCAGCAGCTCCGCCTTAGTTGGTTCGCGGGATACGCAGTATTTT | NA | TRBV5-4 | once | TRBJ2-3
CASSVSTGWGATNEKLFF | TGTGCCAGCAGCGTATCGACAGGGTGGGGGGCAACTAATGAAAAACTGTTTTTT | TRBD1 | TRBV9 | NA | TRBJ1-4
CASSVGGINNNEQFF | TGTGCCAGCAGCGTAGGGGGAATTAACAACAATGAGCAGTTCTTC | NA | TRBV9 | NA | TRBJ2-1
CASRADRGQGYTF | TGTGCCAGCAGAGCGGACAGGGGGCAGGGCTACACCTTC | TRBD1 | TRBV6-1 | NA | TRBJ1-2
CASTERGQINEKLFF | TGTGCCAGCACAGAGAGGGGACAGATCAATGAAAAACTGTTTTTT | TRBD1 | TRBV2 | NA | TRBJ1-4
CASSLDSGGGYGYTF | TGCGCCAGCAGCTTGGATTCAGGTGGTGGCTATGGCTACACCTTC | NA | TRBV5-1 | NA | TRBJ1-2
CASSRGQPTYEQYF | TGTGCCAGCAGCAGGGGTCAGCCAACCTACGAGCAGTACTTC | NA | TRBV7-2 | NA | TRBJ2-7
CASSQEFPLPDGTEAFF | TGCGCCAGCAGCCAAGAGTTTCCCCTTCCGGATGGTACTGAAGCTTTCTTT | NA | TRBV4-3 | NA | TRBJ1-1
CANIRTETYEQYF | TGTGCCAACATTAGGACAGAAACCTACGAGCAGTACTTC | NA | TRBV6-4 | once | TRBJ2-7
CASRTWNLGELFF | TGTGCCAGCAGAACCTGGAACCTCGGGGAGCTGTTTTTT | NA | TRBV7-2 | once | TRBJ2-2
CASIQVGRDPGELFF | TGTGCCAGCATTCAAGTCGGGAGGGACCCCGGGGAGCTGTTTTTT | TRBD2 | TRBV28 | NA | TRBJ2-2
CASSRSDRDAGELFF | TGTGCCAGCAGCCGATCGGACAGGGACGCCGGGGAGCTGTTTTTT | TRBD1 | TRBV7-9 | NA | TRBJ2-2
CASSIPRTDPSYEQYF | TGTGCCAGTAGTATCCCACGGACAGACCCCTCCTACGAGCAGTACTTC | NA | TRBV19 | NA | TRBJ2-7
CASSLLGNTIYF | TGTGCCAGCAGTTTATTAGGAAACACCATATATTTT | NA | TRBV28 | few | TRBJ1-3
CAWKPGGYNEQFF | TGTGCCTGGAAGCCTGGCGGATACAATGAGCAGTTCTTC | NA | TRBV30 | NA | TRBJ2-1
CASSTAGGETDTQYF | TGTGCCAGTAGTACGGCGGGGGGCGAGACAGATACGCAGTATTTT | TRBD2 | TRBV19 | once | TRBJ2-3
CASSPGGADTQYF | TGTGCCAGCAGTCCAGGGGGCGCGGATACGCAGTATTTT | TRBD1 | TRBV28 | NA | TRBJ2-3
CASSVGGLNTGELFF | TGTGCCAGCAGCGTAGGAGGGCTGAACACCGGGGAGCTGTTTTTT | NA | TRBV9 | NA | TRBJ2-2
CASSLVGGEKLFF | TGTGCCAGCAGCTTAGTGGGTGGAGAAAAACTGTTTTTT | NA | TRBV7-9 | NA | TRBJ1-4
CASSLQGTGYGQYF | TGCGCCAGCAGCCTACAGGGGACGGGGTACGGGCAGTACTTC | TRBD1 | TRBV4-1 | NA | TRBJ2-7
CASKVSYNEQFF | TGTGCCAGCAAGGTCTCCTACAATGAGCAGTTCTTC | NA | TRBV6-1 | NA | TRBJ2-1
CASRPGQLYGYTF | TGTGCCAGCAGACCCGGACAGCTCTATGGCTACACCTTC | NA | TRBV6-4 | NA | TRBJ1-2
CATSKESGTQNIQYF | TGTGCCACCAGCAAGGAATCCGGGACTCAAAACATTCAGTACTTC | NA | TRBV15 | NA | TRBJ2-4
CASSELAGYGETQYF | TGTGCCAGCAGCGAACTAGCGGGATACGGGGAGACCCAGTACTTC | TRBD2 | TRBV7-6 | few | TRBJ2-5
CASGARIQETQYF | TGTGCCTCGGGGGCCAGGATCCAAGAGACCCAGTACTTC | NA | TRBV10-3 | NA | TRBJ2-5
CASSIQGDQPQHF | TGTGCCAGTAGTATACAGGGCGATCAGCCCCAGCATTTT | NA | TRBV19 | NA | TRBJ1-5
CASSLTPSETQYF | TGTGCCAGCAGCTTAACTCCCTCGGAGACCCAGTACTTC | NA | TRBV7-3 | NA | TRBJ2-5
CASSHTGGVSYEQYF | TGTGCCAGCAGCCACACGGGGGGGGTCTCCTACGAGCAGTACTTC | TRBD2 | TRBV4-2 | NA | TRBJ2-7
CASSLRGINTEAFF | TGTGCCAGCAGTCTCAGGGGGATTAACACTGAAGCTTTCTTT | TRBD1 | TRBV6-5 | NA | TRBJ1-1
CSVEVLADTQYF | TGCAGCGTTGAAGTTTTGGCAGATACGCAGTATTTT | NA | TRBV29-1 | NA | TRBJ2-3
CASISAGGKTGELFF | TGTGCCAGCATCTCGGCGGGAGGGAAAACCGGGGAGCTGTTTTTT | TRBD2 | TRBV28 | NA | TRBJ2-2
CASSAVALAGDNEQFF | TGTGCCAGCAGCGCGGTCGCACTAGCGGGAGACAATGAGCAGTTCTTC | TRBD2 | TRBV7-2 | NA | TRBJ2-1
CASSRRGRASGTQETQYF | TGCGCCAGCAGCCGGCGAGGTAGGGCTAGCGGGACCCAAGAGACCCAGTACTTC | TRBD2 | TRBV4-1 | few | TRBJ2-5
CAISESKQGAIGYTF | TGTGCCATCAGTGAGTCGAAACAGGGGGCCATTGGCTACACCTTC | TRBD1 | TRBV10-3 | NA | TRBJ1-2
CASSPGTVLINSPLHF | TGTGCCAGCAGCCCGGGGACAGTACTAATTAATTCACCCCTCCACTTT | TRBD1 | TRBV11-2 | few | TRBJ1-6
CASSQEGQGFNEKLFF | TGCGCCAGCAGCCAAGAAGGACAGGGATTTAATGAAAAACTGTTTTTT | TRBD1 | TRBV4-1 | NA | TRBJ1-4
CASSRQVRENEQFF | TGTGCCAGCAGCCGACAAGTCAGGGAGAATGAGCAGTTCTTC | NA | TRBV4-2 | NA | TRBJ2-1
CASSELMNTEAFF | TGTGCCAGCAGTGAGCTCATGAACACTGAAGCTTTCTTT | NA | TRBV27 | NA | TRBJ1-1
CASSEKARRADTEAFF | TGTGCCAGCAGTGAAAAAGCTAGGAGGGCGGACACTGAAGCTTTCTTT | NA | TRBV28 | NA | TRBJ1-1
CASSGTGTGELFF | TGCGCCAGCAGTGGGACGGGGACCGGGGAGCTGTTTTTT | NA | TRBV5-1 | NA | TRBJ2-2
CASSWDRTNTGELFF | TGCGCCAGCAGCTGGGACAGAACGAACACCGGGGAGCTGTTTTTT | TRBD1 | TRBV5-1 | NA | TRBJ2-2
CASSARGGRENEQFF | TGTGCCAGCAGCGCAAGGGGGGGCAGGGAAAATGAGCAGTTCTTC | NA | TRBV11-3 | once | TRBJ2-1
CASSPGGVSGNTIYF | TGCGCCAGCAGCCCGGGGGGAGTCTCTGGAAACACCATATATTTT | NA | TRBV4-3 | NA | TRBJ1-3
CASSYSKGGKSYEQYF | TGTGCCAGCAGTTACTCGAAAGGGGGGAAGAGCTACGAGCAGTACTTC | NA | TRBV6-5 | NA | TRBJ2-7
CASSLTGATRPEAFF | TGTGCCAGCAGCTTGACCGGGGCCACCCGACCTGAAGCTTTCTTT | NA | TRBV5-4 | NA | TRBJ1-1
CASSGQISSNQPQHF | TGTGCCAGCAGTGGACAGATCTCTAGCAATCAGCCCCAGCATTTT | NA | TRBV2 | NA | TRBJ1-5
CASSGAGGVLAEAFF | TGTGCCAGCAGTGGGGCAGGAGGGGTTTTGGCTGAAGCTTTCTTT | NA | TRBV6-1 | NA | TRBJ1-1